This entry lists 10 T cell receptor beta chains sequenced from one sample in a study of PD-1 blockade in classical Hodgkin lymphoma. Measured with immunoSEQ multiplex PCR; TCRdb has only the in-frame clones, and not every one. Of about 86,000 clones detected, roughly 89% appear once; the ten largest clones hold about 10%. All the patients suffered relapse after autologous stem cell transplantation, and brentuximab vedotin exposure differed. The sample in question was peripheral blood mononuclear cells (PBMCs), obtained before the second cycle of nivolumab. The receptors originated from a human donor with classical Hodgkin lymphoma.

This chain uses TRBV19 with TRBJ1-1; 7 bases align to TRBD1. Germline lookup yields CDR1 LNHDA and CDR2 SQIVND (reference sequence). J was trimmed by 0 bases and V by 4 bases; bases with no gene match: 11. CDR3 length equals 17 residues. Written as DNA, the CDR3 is TGTGCCAGTAGTAAGGGACAGAACGTCGGTATGAACACTGAAGCTTTCTTT. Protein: CASSKGQNVGMNTEAFF.

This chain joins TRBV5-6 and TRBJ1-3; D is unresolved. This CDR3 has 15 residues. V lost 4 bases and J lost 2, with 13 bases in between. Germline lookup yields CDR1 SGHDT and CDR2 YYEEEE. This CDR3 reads CASSPQGLPGNTIYF. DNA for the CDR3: TGTGCCAGCAGCCCTCAAGGGCTTCCTGGAAACACCATATATTTT. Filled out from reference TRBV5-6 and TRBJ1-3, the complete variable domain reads DAGVTQSPTHLIKTRGQQVTLRCSPKSGHDTVSWYQQALGQGPQFIFQYYEEEERQRGNFPDRFSGHQFPNYSSELNVNALLLGDSALYLCASSPQGLPGNTIYFGEGSWLTVV.

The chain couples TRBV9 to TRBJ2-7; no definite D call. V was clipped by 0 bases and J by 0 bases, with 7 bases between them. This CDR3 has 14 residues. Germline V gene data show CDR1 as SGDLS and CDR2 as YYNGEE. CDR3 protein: CASSVDLSSYEQYF. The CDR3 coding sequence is TGTGCCAGCAGCGTAGACCTTAGCTCCTACGAGCAGTACTTC.

As DNA, the CDR3 is TGCGCCAGCAGCTTGTACGGCAGAGACTACGAGCAGTACTTC. It specifies CASSLYGRDYEQYF. This chain joins TRBV5-1 and TRBJ2-7; D gene unclear. V lost 1 base and J 3 bases, leaving 11 bases between the germline ends. This CDR3 has 14 residues. Germline loops: CDR1 SGHRS, CDR2 YFSETQ.

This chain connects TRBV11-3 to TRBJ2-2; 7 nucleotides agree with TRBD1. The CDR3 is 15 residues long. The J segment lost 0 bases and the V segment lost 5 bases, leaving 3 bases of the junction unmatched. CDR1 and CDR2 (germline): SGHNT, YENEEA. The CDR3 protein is CASSKGAANTGELFF. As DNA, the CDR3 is TGTGCCAGCAGCAAGGGGGCCGCGAACACCGGGGAGCTGTTTTTT.

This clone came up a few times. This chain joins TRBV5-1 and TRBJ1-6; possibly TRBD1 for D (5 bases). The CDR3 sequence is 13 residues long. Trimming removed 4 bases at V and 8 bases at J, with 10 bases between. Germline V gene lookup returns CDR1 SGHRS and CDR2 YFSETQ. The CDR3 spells CASSPGTDSPLHF. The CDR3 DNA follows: TGCGCCAGCAGCCCGGGGACCGATTCACCCCTCCACTTT.

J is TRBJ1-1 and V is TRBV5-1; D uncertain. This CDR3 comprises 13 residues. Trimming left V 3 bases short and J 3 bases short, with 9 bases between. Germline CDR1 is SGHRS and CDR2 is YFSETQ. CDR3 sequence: CASSSLADTEAFF. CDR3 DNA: TGCGCCAGCAGCTCGCTTGCGGACACTGAAGCTTTCTTT.

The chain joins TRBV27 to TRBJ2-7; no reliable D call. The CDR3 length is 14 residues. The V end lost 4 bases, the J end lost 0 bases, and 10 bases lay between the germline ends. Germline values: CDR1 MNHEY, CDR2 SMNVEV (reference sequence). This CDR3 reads CASSSFDNSYEQYF. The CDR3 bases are TGTGCCAGCAGTTCCTTTGACAACTCCTACGAGCAGTACTTC.

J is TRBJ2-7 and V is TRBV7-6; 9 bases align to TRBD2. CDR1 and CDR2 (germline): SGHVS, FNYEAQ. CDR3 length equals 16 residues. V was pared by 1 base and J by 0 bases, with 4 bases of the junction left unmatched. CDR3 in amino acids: CASSLGGSGSSYEQYF. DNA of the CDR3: TGTGCCAGCAGCTTAGGGGGTAGCGGGAGCTCCTACGAGCAGTACTTC.

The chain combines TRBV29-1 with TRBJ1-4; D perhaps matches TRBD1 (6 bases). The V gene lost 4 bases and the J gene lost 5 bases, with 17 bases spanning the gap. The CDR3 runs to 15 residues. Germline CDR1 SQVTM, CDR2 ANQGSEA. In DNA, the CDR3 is TGCAGCGTTGTAGGGGGACGGGAGTTCAATGAAAAACTGTTTTTT. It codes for CSVVGGREFNEKLFF.